This is a list of T cell receptor beta chains from one sample in a study of control samples from healthy donors and cancer patients. Clones were read by immunoSEQ multiplex PCR, and TCRdb kept only the in-frame ones, dropping some. In the table there are around 180,000 clones, about 86% of which are singletons. Sequenced material: blood. The receptor set was obtained from a woman aged 30 to 39 in good health. Both conserved end residues are trimmed from each CDR3. The order of the fields is J gene, V gene, CDR3 protein.

j_call: TRBJ1-1; v_call: TRBV9; cdr3_aa: ASSFLQGGTEAF
j_call: TRBJ1-4; v_call: TRBV15; cdr3_aa: ATSREAEKLF
j_call: TRBJ1-1; v_call: TRBV6-2/TRBV6-3; cdr3_aa: ASSYSAWGTEAF
j_call: TRBJ2-3; v_call: TRBV7-6; cdr3_aa: ASSSLRTGTGDTDTQY
j_call: TRBJ2-3; v_call: TRBV4-1; cdr3_aa: ASSQGYLAGGDTQY
j_call: TRBJ1-5; v_call: TRBV28; cdr3_aa: ASSLEGVGNQPQH
j_call: TRBJ1-2; v_call: TRBV5-4; cdr3_aa: ASSRDTQLRSYGYT
j_call: TRBJ1-1; v_call: TRBV19; cdr3_aa: ASSRRMNTEAF
j_call: TRBJ1-2; v_call: TRBV28; cdr3_aa: ASSLGGRVYGYT
j_call: TRBJ2-4; v_call: TRBV21-1; cdr3_aa: ASSKARQARDIQY
j_call: TRBJ1-4; v_call: TRBV3-1/TRBV3-2; cdr3_aa: ASSQKGAGEKLF
j_call: TRBJ2-7; v_call: TRBV28; cdr3_aa: ASSPSGYYEQY
j_call: TRBJ2-5; v_call: TRBV5-4; cdr3_aa: ASSFNRVETQY
j_call: TRBJ1-3; v_call: TRBV12-3/TRBV12-4; cdr3_aa: ASSIGNTIY
j_call: TRBJ1-4; v_call: TRBV7-9; cdr3_aa: ASSRAGTDEKLF
j_call: TRBJ2-5; v_call: TRBV4-1; cdr3_aa: ASSQGVAGRQETQY
j_call: TRBJ1-1; v_call: TRBV19; cdr3_aa: ASSDRGSWTEAF
j_call: TRBJ1-1; v_call: TRBV29-1; cdr3_aa: SGSAGRDTEAF
j_call: TRBJ1-2; v_call: TRBV27; cdr3_aa: ASSFLGQGGYGYT
j_call: TRBJ1-3; v_call: TRBV7-8; cdr3_aa: ASSFRPGQGLNTIY